The rows below give T cell receptor beta chains drawn from one sample of a study of blood T cell repertoires in COVID-19. Generated by immunoSEQ multiplex PCR, the TCRdb table keeps only in-frame clones and is missing some. The sample lists 85,000 to 100,000 clones; approximately 84% were seen once. The source material was peripheral blood. These TCRs come from a woman between 55 and 75 years old with acute or convalescent COVID-19. The CDR3 runs from the conserved cysteine through the conserved F or W. A D gene is named only where the DNA matches it firmly. The size entry is marked missing in some rows and otherwise reads once, few, many or a size class.

clone size	D gene	V gene	J gene	CDR3 DNA	CDR3 protein
.	.	TRBV29-1	TRBJ1-1	TGCAGCGTTAACCAGGGGTCCACTGAAGCTTTCTTT	CSVNQGSTEAFF
.	.	TRBV13	TRBJ1-1	TGTGCCAGCAGCCCCCTTCGTCGGGCAGGAGGATTCACTGAAGCTTTCTTT	CASSPLRRAGGFTEAFF
once	TRBD1	TRBV19	TRBJ1-5	TGTGCCAGTAGCCGACAGGGGGGTCAGCCCCAGCATTTT	CASSRQGGQPQHF
.	.	TRBV3-1/TRBV3-2	TRBJ1-2	TGTGCCAGCAGCCAAGTCGCGGGGAATGTGGGCTATGGCTACACCTTC	CASSQVAGNVGYGYTF
.	.	TRBV30	TRBJ2-1	TGTGCCTGGTTGCGGGGCCCGTATGAGCAGTTCTTC	CAWLRGPYEQFF
.	TRBD2	TRBV7-2	TRBJ2-1	TGTGCCAGCAGCTTGAACGGCGGGGGGGGTGAGCAGTTCTTC	CASSLNGGGGEQFF
.	TRBD1	TRBV18	TRBJ2-2	TGTGCCAGCTCACTACGGGACAGGGGGGACACCGGGGAGCTGTTTTTT	CASSLRDRGDTGELFF
.	.	TRBV5-4	TRBJ1-6	TGTGCCAGCAGTCCTGCCCGGGGTTCTAATCTTAATTCACCCCTCCACTTT	CASSPARGSNLNSPLHF
once	TRBD2	TRBV3-1/TRBV3-2	TRBJ2-3	TGTGCCAGCAGCCGACCCGGGACTAGCGTAGCAGATACGCAGTATTTT	CASSRPGTSVADTQYF
.	TRBD2	TRBV6-6	TRBJ2-2	TGTGCCAGCAGTTACCGGACTAGCGGGGGGGCCGGGGAGCTGTTTTTT	CASSYRTSGGAGELFF
.	.	TRBV7-3	TRBJ1-6	TGTGCCAGCAGCCCCGAGGGTAGTTTTGCTTCACCCCTCCACTTT	CASSPEGSFASPLHF
.	TRBD2	TRBV5-1	TRBJ2-4	TGCGCCAGCAGCTTGGAACTAGCGGGGGGGCTTGCCATTCAGTACTTC	CASSLELAGGLAIQYF
.	.	TRBV4-3	TRBJ1-2	TGCGCCAGCAGCCAAGTCGTGACATCCGAAAACTATGGCTACACCTTC	CASSQVVTSENYGYTF
.	.	TRBV7-3	TRBJ2-2	TGTGCCAGCAGCACCGGGGCCGGGGAGCTGTTTTTT	CASSTGAGELFF
.	TRBD2	TRBV4-1	TRBJ2-1	TGCGCCAGCAGCCAAACTCGACTAGCGGGGGGGCTCCTTGAGCAGTTCTTC	CASSQTRLAGGLLEQFF
.	TRBD1	TRBV23-1	TRBJ2-1	TGCGCCAGCAGTCCGCGTCCCAGACAGGGGGTCTACAATGAGCAGTTCTTC	CASSPRPRQGVYNEQFF
.	TRBD1	TRBV5-6	TRBJ1-6	TGTGCCAGCAGCCCACGGACAGGAAACCCAGGGTCACCCCTCCACTTT	CASSPRTGNPGSPLHF
few	.	TRBV5-1	TRBJ2-1	TGCGCCAGCAGCTCGCCGAGCTCCTACAATGAGCAGTTCTTC	CASSSPSSYNEQFF
.	.	TRBV2	TRBJ2-5	TGTGCCAGCAGTGCGATGAGCGGGCAAGAGACCCAGTACTTC	CASSAMSGQETQYF
.	TRBD1	TRBV6-2/TRBV6-3	TRBJ2-6	TGTGCCAGCAGTTTAAGACAGGGGTCCTTCTCTGGGGCCAACGTCCTGACTTTC	CASSLRQGSFSGANVLTF